The rows below give T cell receptor beta chains drawn from one sample of a study of shared clonotypes between healthy human individuals. Profiled with immunoSEQ multiplex PCR; TCRdb holds only in-frame clones, not every one. The data show around 2.1 million clones, with 90% to 95% seen just once and roughly 1.7% held by the top ten. Sequencing was done on a sample of naive CD8+ T cells from PBMCs. The receptors here all came from a man between 18 and 29 years old in good health. Some clones in this sample may be carry-over from other donors' samples. Each CDR3 is given with its conserved first and last residue. D genes are given only for firm matches. Clone size is stated in some rows and not others, as once, few, many or a class when expanded.

-	TRBV6-6	-	TRBJ2-7	CASSLIVREQYF	TGTGCCAGCAGCTTGATAGTCCGGGAGCAGTACTTC
once	TRBV7-2	TRBD2	TRBJ2-1	CASSLSPLSGSWNEQFF	TGTGCCAGCAGCTTATCCCCCCTAAGCGGGAGTTGGAATGAGCAGTTCTTC
-	TRBV9	TRBD2	TRBJ2-1	CASSPSGPHYNEQFF	TGTGCCAGCAGCCCTAGCGGACCTCACTACAATGAGCAGTTCTTC
-	TRBV6-6	-	TRBJ2-5	CASSFIQGGETQYF	TGTGCCAGCAGCTTCATTCAGGGAGGAGAGACCCAGTACTTC
-	TRBV4-1	TRBD2	TRBJ2-3	CASSQDPLAGIGTDTQYF	TGCGCCAGCAGCCAAGACCCCCTAGCGGGAATTGGGACAGATACGCAGTATTTT
-	TRBV7-9	-	TRBJ2-7	CASSPGLSRSYEQYF	TGTGCCAGCAGCCCTGGACTATCCCGCTCCTACGAGCAGTACTTC
-	TRBV7-9	-	TRBJ2-1	CASSLETSYNEQFF	TGTGCCAGCAGCTTGGAAACCTCCTACAATGAGCAGTTCTTC
-	TRBV7-9	-	TRBJ1-4	CASSFQPNEKLFF	TGTGCCAGCAGCTTCCAACCTAATGAAAAACTGTTTTTT
-	TRBV27	TRBD2	TRBJ2-3	CASSLLASGGPTDTQYF	TGTGCCAGCAGTTTATTGGCTAGCGGGGGGCCCACGGATACGCAGTATTTT
-	TRBV5-4	-	TRBJ1-2	CASSLGIGYTF	TGTGCCAGCAGCTTGGGGATTGGCTACACCTTC
once	TRBV28	-	TRBJ2-7	CASSPNYEQYF	TGTGCCAGCAGTCCGAACTACGAGCAGTACTTC
-	TRBV28	TRBD1	TRBJ2-1	CASSLDWTGGHNEQFF	TGTGCCAGCAGTTTGGACTGGACAGGGGGCCACAATGAGCAGTTCTTC
-	TRBV28	TRBD1	TRBJ1-2	CASSLTPGTDNWHGYTF	TGTGCCAGCAGTTTAACCCCCGGGACAGACAATTGGCATGGCTACACCTTC
-	TRBV9	TRBD2	TRBJ2-1	CASSFSGRMDNEQFF	TGTGCCAGCAGCTTTAGCGGGAGAATGGACAATGAGCAGTTCTTC
-	TRBV6-5	-	TRBJ1-4	CASSMGIGNEKLFF	TGTGCCAGCAGTATGGGGATAGGGAATGAAAAACTGTTTTTT
-	TRBV6-5	-	TRBJ1-1	CASSPSVGPGTEAFF	-
-	TRBV14	TRBD2	TRBJ2-3	CASSLLAGNTDTQYF	TGTGCCAGCAGCCTACTAGCGGGGAACACAGATACGCAGTATTTT
-	TRBV28	-	TRBJ1-1	CASSLAEMNTEAFF	TGTGCCAGCAGTTTAGCCGAAATGAACACTGAAGCTTTCTTT
-	TRBV19	-	TRBJ2-6	CASSTGRSLSGANVLTF	TGTGCCAGTAGTACGGGGAGATCCCTTAGCGGGGCCAACGTCCTGACTTTC
-	TRBV4-1	-	TRBJ2-7	CASSQEVGHVKEQYF	TGCGCCAGCAGCCAAGAAGTAGGGCACGTTAAGGAGCAGTACTTC
-	TRBV9	TRBD2	TRBJ2-7	CASSGRGEVAGGTGGEQYF	TGTGCCAGCAGCGGACGCGGCGAGGTAGCGGGTGGGACGGGAGGCGAGCAGTACTTC
-	TRBV7-2	-	TRBJ2-3	CASSSERGQYF	TGTGCCAGCAGCTCAGAACGTGGGCAGTATTTT
-	TRBV19	-	TRBJ2-7	CASSLTTSYEQYF	TGTGCCAGTAGTTTAACCACTTCCTACGAGCAGTACTTC
-	TRBV13	TRBD2	TRBJ2-2	CASSSRTSGSVDTGELFF	TGTGCCAGCAGCTCCCGAACTAGCGGGAGCGTTGACACCGGGGAGCTGTTTTTT
once	TRBV7-9	-	TRBJ1-2	CASSPVRGENYGYTF	TGTGCCAGCAGCCCCGTGAGGGGGGAAAACTATGGCTACACCTTC
-	TRBV15	-	TRBJ1-2	CATSRDESGAHGYTF	TGTGCCACCAGCAGAGATGAGAGCGGGGCACATGGCTACACCTTC
-	TRBV11-3	-	TRBJ1-1	CASSLDGEGAFF	TGTGCCAGCAGCCTAGACGGAGAAGGAGCTTTCTTT
once	TRBV29-1	TRBD1	TRBJ1-2	CSVVFPRDRVDYGYTF	TGCAGCGTTGTTTTCCCCCGGGACAGGGTGGACTATGGCTACACCTTC
-	TRBV19	-	TRBJ1-5	CASSIGGEGDQPQHF	TGTGCCAGTAGTATCGGAGGGGAAGGTGATCAGCCCCAGCATTTT
-	TRBV7-9	-	TRBJ1-2	CASSQGYHGYTF	TGTGCCAGCAGCCAGGGGTATCATGGCTACACCTTC
-	TRBV19	-	TRBJ1-1	CASSNRGTEAFF	TGTGCCAGTAGTAATCGGGGAACTGAAGCTTTCTTT
-	TRBV5-6	-	TRBJ2-1	CASSPGRGSYNEQFF	TGTGCCAGCAGCCCCGGGCGGGGATCCTACAATGAGCAGTTCTTC
-	TRBV6-1	-	TRBJ1-1	CAAGGRNTEAFF	TGTGCCGCGGGGGGAAGGAACACTGAAGCTTTCTTT
-	TRBV19	-	TRBJ1-1	CASSVTDRNTEAFF	TGTGCCAGTAGTGTTACGGACAGAAACACTGAAGCTTTCTTT
once	TRBV14	TRBD1	TRBJ1-1	CASSVRTGLGTEAFF	TGTGCCAGCAGCGTACGGACAGGGCTTGGCACTGAAGCTTTCTTT
-	TRBV7-3	TRBD1	TRBJ1-1	CASSFVGGERTEAFF	TGTGCCAGCAGCTTTGTAGGGGGCGAACGCACTGAAGCTTTCTTT
-	TRBV28	-	TRBJ2-7	CASSLSIGRYEQYF	TGTGCCAGCAGTTTATCCATCGGGAGATACGAGCAGTACTTC
-	TRBV7-9	-	TRBJ1-1	CASNEPGRRGPEAFF	TGTGCCAGCAACGAGCCGGGACGGAGGGGACCTGAAGCTTTCTTT
-	TRBV11-1	TRBD1	TRBJ2-1	CASSLGQGVVEQFF	TGTGCCAGCAGCTTGGGACAGGGGGTTGTTGAGCAGTTCTTC
-	TRBV5-4	-	TRBJ2-7	CASSAGQNYEQYF	TGTGCCAGCAGTGCGGGACAGAACTACGAGCAGTACTTC
-	TRBV9	TRBD2	TRBJ2-1	CASSRREDEQFF	TGTGCCAGCAGTCGCCGGGAGGATGAGCAGTTCTTC
-	TRBV9	-	TRBJ1-5	CASSGSGDSNQPQHF	TGTGCCAGCAGTGGCTCGGGAGATAGCAATCAGCCCCAGCATTTT
-	TRBV6-5	-	TRBJ2-6	CASSYVWSSGANVLTF	TGTGCCAGCAGTTACGTGTGGAGCTCTGGGGCCAACGTCCTGACTTTC
-	TRBV4-3	-	TRBJ1-2	CASSHPGRIRNYGYTF	TGCGCCAGCAGCCACCCTGGCAGGATAAGAAACTATGGCTACACCTTC
-	TRBV7-2	-	TRBJ2-1	CASSLWGRGPLSSYNEQFF	TGTGCCAGCAGCTTATGGGGCCGCGGTCCGCTGAGCTCCTACAATGAGCAGTTCTTC
-	TRBV5-4	-	TRBJ1-2	CASSLTGANYGYTF	TGTGCCAGCAGCCTGACCGGAGCTAACTATGGCTACACCTTC
-	TRBV14	-	TRBJ1-3	CASSPDPSSGNTIYF	TGTGCCAGCAGCCCGGACCCCAGCTCTGGAAACACCATATATTTT
-	TRBV27	TRBD2	TRBJ2-7	CASSFPGLAPYEQYF	TGTGCCAGCAGCTTCCCGGGACTAGCCCCCTACGAGCAGTACTTC
-	TRBV27	-	TRBJ2-7	CASSLYVSSYEQYF	TGTGCCAGCAGTTTATACGTCAGTTCCTACGAGCAGTACTTC
-	TRBV11-2	TRBD2	TRBJ2-5	CASSLEAGGQETQYF	TGTGCCAGCAGCTTAGAGGCGGGAGGACAAGAGACCCAGTACTTC
-	TRBV7-9	-	TRBJ2-7	CASSLARGRDYEQYF	TGTGCCAGCAGCTTAGCGCGAGGCAGAGACTACGAGCAGTACTTC
-	TRBV7-9	-	TRBJ1-4	CASSLSDGGEKLFF	TGTGCCAGCAGCCTCTCCGACGGCGGAGAAAAACTGTTTTTT
-	TRBV10-3	-	TRBJ2-3	CAISGGDDTQYF	TGTGCCATCAGTGGGGGGGATGATACGCAGTATTTT
-	TRBV4-1	TRBD1	TRBJ2-7	CASSQEGDRYSYEQYF	TGCGCCAGCAGCCAAGAAGGGGACAGGTACTCCTACGAGCAGTACTTC
-	TRBV6-5	-	TRBJ2-7	CASSYEGAYEQYF	TGTGCCAGCAGTTACGAGGGAGCCTACGAGCAGTACTTC
-	TRBV18	-	TRBJ2-7	CASSRPLWGSSYEQYF	TGTGCCAGCTCACGTCCCCTTTGGGGGAGCTCCTACGAGCAGTACTTC